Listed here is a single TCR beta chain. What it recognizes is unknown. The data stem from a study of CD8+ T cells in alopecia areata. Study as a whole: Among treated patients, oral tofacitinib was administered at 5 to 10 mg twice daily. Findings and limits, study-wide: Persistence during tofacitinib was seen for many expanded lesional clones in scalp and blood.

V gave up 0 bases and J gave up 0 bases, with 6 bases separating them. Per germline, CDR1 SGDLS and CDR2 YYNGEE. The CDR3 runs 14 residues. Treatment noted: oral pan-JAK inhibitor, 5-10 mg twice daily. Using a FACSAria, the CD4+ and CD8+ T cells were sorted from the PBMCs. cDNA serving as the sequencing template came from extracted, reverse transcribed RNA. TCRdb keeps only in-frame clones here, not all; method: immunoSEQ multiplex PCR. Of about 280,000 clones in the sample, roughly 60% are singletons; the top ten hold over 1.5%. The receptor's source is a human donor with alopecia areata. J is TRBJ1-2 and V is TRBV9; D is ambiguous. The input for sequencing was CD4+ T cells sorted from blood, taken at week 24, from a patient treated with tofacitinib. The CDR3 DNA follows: TGTGCCAGCAGCGTAGAAACAGCTAACTATGGCTACACCTTC. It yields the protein CASSVETANYGYTF.